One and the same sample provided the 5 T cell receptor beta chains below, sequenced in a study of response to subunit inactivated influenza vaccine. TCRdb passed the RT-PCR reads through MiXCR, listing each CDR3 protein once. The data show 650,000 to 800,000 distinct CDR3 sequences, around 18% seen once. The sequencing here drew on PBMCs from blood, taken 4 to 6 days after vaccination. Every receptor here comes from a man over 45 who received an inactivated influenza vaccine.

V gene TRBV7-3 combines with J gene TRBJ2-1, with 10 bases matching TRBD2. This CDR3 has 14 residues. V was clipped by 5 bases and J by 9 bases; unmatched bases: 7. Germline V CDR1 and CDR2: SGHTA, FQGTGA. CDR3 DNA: TGTGCCAGCAGCCTAGGGACTAGCGAGGTTGAGCAGTTCTTC. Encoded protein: CASSLGTSEVEQFF.

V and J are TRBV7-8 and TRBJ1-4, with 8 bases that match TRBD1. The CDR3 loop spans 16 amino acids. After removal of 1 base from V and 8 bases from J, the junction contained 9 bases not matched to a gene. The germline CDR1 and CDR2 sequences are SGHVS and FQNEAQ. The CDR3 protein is CASSLEGTGLGEKLFF. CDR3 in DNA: TGTGCCAGCAGCTTAGAGGGGACAGGCCTGGGGGAAAAACTGTTTTTT.

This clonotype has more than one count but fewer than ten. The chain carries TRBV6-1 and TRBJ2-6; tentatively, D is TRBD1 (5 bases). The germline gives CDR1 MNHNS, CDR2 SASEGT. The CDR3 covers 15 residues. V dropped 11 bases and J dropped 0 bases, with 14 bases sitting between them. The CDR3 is CAGAGWSSGANVLTF. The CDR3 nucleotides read TGTGCCGGGGCAGGTTGGAGCTCTGGGGCCAACGTCCTGACTTTC.

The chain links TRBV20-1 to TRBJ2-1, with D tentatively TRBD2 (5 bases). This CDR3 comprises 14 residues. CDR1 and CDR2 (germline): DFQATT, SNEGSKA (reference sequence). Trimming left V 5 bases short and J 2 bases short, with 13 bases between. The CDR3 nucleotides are TGCAGTGCTCGATCCCAGAGGGCCTACAATGAGCAGTTCTTC. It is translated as CSARSQRAYNEQFF.

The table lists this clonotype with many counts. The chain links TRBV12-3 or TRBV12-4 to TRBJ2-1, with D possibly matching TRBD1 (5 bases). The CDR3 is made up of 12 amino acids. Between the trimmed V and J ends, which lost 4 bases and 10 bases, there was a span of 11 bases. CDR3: CASSSGAWEQFF. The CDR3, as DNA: TGTGCCAGCAGTTCTGGGGCCTGGGAGCAGTTCTTC.